The 8 T cell receptor beta chains presented below share a single source sample, sequenced in a study of OX40 agonist ivuxolimab in advanced cancers. The data were produced by immunoSEQ multiplex PCR, yet TCRdb's version contains in-frame clones alone and is incomplete. The sample shows some 80,000 clones, roughly 92% of them seen only once. Source: CD4+ or CD8+ T cells sorted from blood, taken in a trial of the OX40 agonist ivuxolimab. These receptor sequences come from an adult with an advanced solid tumor such as melanoma, head and neck, liver or kidney cancer.

The chain employs TRBV19 and TRBJ1-1; 12 bases are shared with TRBD1. The germline CDR1 and CDR2 sequences are LNHDA and SQIVND (reference sequence). The length of the CDR3 is 16 residues. The V gene end was trimmed by 6 bases and the J gene end by 4 bases; junction bases not matched to a gene: 9. The CDR3 protein is CASSARDRGLTTEAFF. The DNA for the CDR3 is TGTGCCAGTAGCGCCCGGGACAGGGGGCTTACCACTGAAGCTTTCTTT.

The CDR3 nucleotides are TGTGCCAGCAGCCAAGATCTGGGAGGGAACACTGAAGCTTTCTTT. Encoded protein: CASSQDLGGNTEAFF. The rearrangement joins TRBV14 to TRBJ1-1; no reliable D call. V lost 0 bases and J 1 base, leaving 9 bases between the germline ends. This CDR3 comprises 15 residues. CDR1 is SGHDN and CDR2 is FVKESK in the germline V gene. The variable domain in full, completed from reference TRBV14 and TRBJ1-1, reads EAGVTQFPSHSVIEKGQTVTLRCDPISGHDNLYWYRRVMGKEIKFLLHFVKESKQDESGMPNNRFLAERTGGTYSTLKVQPAELEDSGVYFCASSQDLGGNTEAFFGQGTRLTVV.

The chain joins TRBV6-4 to TRBJ1-2; 7 bases map to TRBD1. The CDR3 covers 14 residues. Germline loops: CDR1 MRHNA, CDR2 SNTAGT. Losses at the gene ends were 5 bases for V and 7 bases for J; bases not matched to a gene: 10. CDR3 loop: CASSLQDRVGGYTF. The CDR3 DNA sequence: TGTGCCAGCAGTTTACAAGACAGGGTTGGTGGCTACACCTTC.

This chain links TRBV27 with TRBJ2-7, with no clear D. The CDR3 loop spans 13 amino acids. Germline-derived CDR1 and CDR2 are MNHEY and SMNVEV (reference sequence). The V end was cut by 4 bases, the J end by 10 bases, with 17 bases between. In DNA, the CDR3 is TGTGCCAGCAGTTCACGGCAGGCTCTCTCTCAGTACTTC. It encodes CASSSRQALSQYF.

The chain uses TRBV11-1 and TRBJ2-7; the match to TRBD1 covers 8 bases. J lost 6 bases, V lost 5 bases, and 9 bases had no gene match. CDR3 length: 14 amino acids. Germline-derived CDR1 and CDR2 are SGHAT and FQDESV (reference sequence). The CDR3 coding sequence is TGTGCCAGCAGCCAGACAGGGGTCCGTGGCGAGCAGTACTTC. It yields the protein CASSQTGVRGEQYF.

This clone was found once. The V and J genes are TRBV27 and TRBJ2-7, with 11 bases identical to TRBD1. Germline V gives CDR1 MNHEY, CDR2 SMNVEV (reference sequence). CDR3 length: 15 amino acids. V was pared by 3 bases and J by 4 bases, with 5 bases of the junction left unmatched. CDR3 in amino acids: CASSFGDRGWYEQYF. The CDR3 nucleotides read TGTGCCAGCAGTTTCGGGGACAGGGGGTGGTACGAGCAGTACTTC.

V and J are TRBV5-1 and TRBJ2-5; TRBD2 aligns across 7 bases. Per germline, CDR1 SGHRS and CDR2 YFSETQ. The junction had 15 bases not matched to a gene; V was cut back by 6 bases and J by 7 bases. This CDR3 contains 15 residues. In DNA, the CDR3 is TGCGCCAGCATCCCACCCGGGGACCCGGGGGGGACCCAGTACTTC. This translates into CASIPPGDPGGTQYF.

The genes are TRBV2 and TRBJ2-1; 9 nucleotides agree with TRBD1. This CDR3 spans 13 amino acids. In germline, CDR1 is SNHLY, CDR2 FYNNEI. With 5 bases clipped from V and 9 bases from J, the junction kept 5 bases outside the gene matches. The CDR3 nucleotides are TGTGCCAGCAGTAGGACAGGGGAAGGTGAGCAGTTCTTC. Its protein product is CASSRTGEGEQFF.